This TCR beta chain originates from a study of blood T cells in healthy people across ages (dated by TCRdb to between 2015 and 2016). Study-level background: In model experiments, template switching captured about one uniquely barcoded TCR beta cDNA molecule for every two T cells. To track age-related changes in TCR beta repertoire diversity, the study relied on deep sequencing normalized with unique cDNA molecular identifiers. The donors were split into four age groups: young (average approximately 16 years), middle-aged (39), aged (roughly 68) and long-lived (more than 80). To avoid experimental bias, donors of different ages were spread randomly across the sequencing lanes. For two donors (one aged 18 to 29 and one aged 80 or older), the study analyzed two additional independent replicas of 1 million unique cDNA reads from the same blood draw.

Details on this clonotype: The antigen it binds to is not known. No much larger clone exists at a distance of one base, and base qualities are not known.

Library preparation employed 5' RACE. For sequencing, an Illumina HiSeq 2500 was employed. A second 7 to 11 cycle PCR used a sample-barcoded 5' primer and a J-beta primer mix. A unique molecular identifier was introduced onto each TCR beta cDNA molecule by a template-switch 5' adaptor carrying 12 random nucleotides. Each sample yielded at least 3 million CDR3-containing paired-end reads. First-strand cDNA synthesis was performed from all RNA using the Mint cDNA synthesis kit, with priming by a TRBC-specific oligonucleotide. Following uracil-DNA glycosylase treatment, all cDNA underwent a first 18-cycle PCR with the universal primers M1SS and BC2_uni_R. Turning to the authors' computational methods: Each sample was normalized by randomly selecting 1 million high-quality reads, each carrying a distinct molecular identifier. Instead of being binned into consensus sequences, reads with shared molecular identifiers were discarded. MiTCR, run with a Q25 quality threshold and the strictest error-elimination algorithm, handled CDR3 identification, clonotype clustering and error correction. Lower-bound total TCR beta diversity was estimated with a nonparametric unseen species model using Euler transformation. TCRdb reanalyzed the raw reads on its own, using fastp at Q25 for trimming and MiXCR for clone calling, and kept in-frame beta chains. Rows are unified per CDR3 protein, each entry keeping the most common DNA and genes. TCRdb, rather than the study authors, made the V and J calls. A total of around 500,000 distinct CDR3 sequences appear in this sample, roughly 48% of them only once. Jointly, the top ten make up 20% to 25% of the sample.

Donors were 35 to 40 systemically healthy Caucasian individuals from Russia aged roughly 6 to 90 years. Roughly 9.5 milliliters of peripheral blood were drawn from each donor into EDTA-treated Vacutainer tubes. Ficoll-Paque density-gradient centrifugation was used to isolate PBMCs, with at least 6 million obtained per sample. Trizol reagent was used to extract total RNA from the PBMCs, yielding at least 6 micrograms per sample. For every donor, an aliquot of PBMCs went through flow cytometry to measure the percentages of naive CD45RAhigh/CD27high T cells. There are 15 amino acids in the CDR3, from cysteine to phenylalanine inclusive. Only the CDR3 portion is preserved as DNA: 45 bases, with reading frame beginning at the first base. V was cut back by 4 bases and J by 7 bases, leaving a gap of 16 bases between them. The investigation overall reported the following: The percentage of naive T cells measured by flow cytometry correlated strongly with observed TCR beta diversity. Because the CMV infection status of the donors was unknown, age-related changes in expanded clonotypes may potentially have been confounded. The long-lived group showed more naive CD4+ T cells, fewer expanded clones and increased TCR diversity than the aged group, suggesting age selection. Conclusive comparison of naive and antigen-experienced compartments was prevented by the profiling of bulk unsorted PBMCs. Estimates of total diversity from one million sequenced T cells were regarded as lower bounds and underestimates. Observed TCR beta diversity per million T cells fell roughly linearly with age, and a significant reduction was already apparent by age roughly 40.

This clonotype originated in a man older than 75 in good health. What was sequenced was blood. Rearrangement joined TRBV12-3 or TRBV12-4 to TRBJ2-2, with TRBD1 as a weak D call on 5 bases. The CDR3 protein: CASSYVGLTGGELFF. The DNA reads TGTGCCAGCAGTTACGTGGGGCTTACGGGCGGGGAGCTGTTTTTT.